Shown below are 18 T cell receptor beta chains from a single sample sequenced in a study of CD8+ T cells in alopecia areata. Extracted RNA was reverse transcribed into cDNA, the sequencing template. The table came from immunoSEQ multiplex PCR; TCRdb's copy has only in-frame clones and leaves some out. This set yields around 290,000 clones and no singletons; the top ten hold around 1.2%. Cell sorting was performed on pooled cutaneous lymph node cells with CD4, CD8alpha, NKG2D, NKG2ACE and other markers. Specimen: CD4+ T cells sorted from a lymph node. These receptors were collected from a C3H/HeJ mouse with alopecia areata. For this mouse line, the MHC haplotype is H2-k.

This clone appeared a few times. The gene names here belong to mouse. Coverage ceases 4 residues before the CDR3 finishes, and the germline J gene fills in the end. The chain is built from TRBV13-3 and TRBJ2-7; no clear D gene. V shed 0 bases and J shed 3 bases, with 7 bases lying between them. The CDR3 spans 13 residues. CDR1 is NNHDY, CDR2 SYVADS, per germline. Partial CDR3 DNA: TGTGCCAGCAGTGATGCAGCCAACTAT. Its protein product is CASSDAANY. The complete CDR3 reads CASSDAANYEQYF.

For this clone: Germline and genes here are mouse. The CDR3 goes on 4 residues after the read ends, and that part is filled in from the germline J gene. Other DNA sequences within the sample encode an identical CDR3. The J gene is TRBJ1-1, the V gene TRBV1, with D maybe TRBD1 (6 bases). Germline CDR1 is NSQYPW and CDR2 is LRSPGD (reference sequence). This CDR3 is 13 amino acids long. The CDR3 bases that were read are TGCACCTGCAGTGCAGAGGCAGGGGAA. Protein sequence: CTCSAEAGE. The entire CDR3 reads CTCSAEAGEEVFF.

This clone appeared a few times. Here the gene names and germline are mouse. The read halts 4 residues ahead of the CDR3 end, with the missing end drawn from the germline J gene. This same CDR3 is encoded by further DNA sequences in the sample. This chain joins TRBV2 and TRBJ2-2, with D possibly being TRBD2 (5 bases). Trimming stripped 0 bases from V and 0 bases from J, with 8 bases between. This CDR3 comprises 16 residues. Germline V lookup: CDR1 LGHNA, CDR2 YSYQKL. The sequenced CDR3 bases are TGTGCCAGCAGCCAAGATCTGGGAGCAAACACCGGG. Its protein is CASSQDLGANTG. The entire CDR3 reads CASSQDLGANTGQLYF. The whole variable domain, filled in from reference TRBV2 and TRBJ2-2, reads DPKIIQKPKYLVAVTGSEKILICEQYLGHNAMYWYRQSAKKPLEFMFSYSYQKLMDNQTASSRFQPQSSKKNHLDLQITALKPDDSATYFCASSQDLGANTGQLYFGEGSKLTVL.

Notes on this clone: Gene names follow the mouse nomenclature. The read falls 4 residues short of the CDR3 end, and the missing part is taken from the germline J gene. The chain has TRBV19 and TRBJ1-1, with TRBD1 matching 11 bases. From germline, CDR1 is FNHDT and CDR2 SITEND (reference sequence). The CDR3 runs 13 residues. The DNA read from the CDR3 is TGTGCCAGCAGTATCGGGACAGGGGGA. It encodes CASSIGTGG. The CDR3 in full is CASSIGTGGEVFF. The entire variable domain, with the rest obtained from reference TRBV19 and TRBJ1-1, is as follows: GGIITQTPKFLIGQEGQKLTLKCQQNFNHDTMYWYRQDSGKGLRLIYYSITENDLQKGDLSEGYDASREKKSSFSLTVTSAQKNEMAVFLCASSIGTGGEVFFGKGTRLTVV.

As regards this clone: Gene names are mouse gene names. Other DNA sequences in the sample encode the same CDR3. CDR3 DNA, as far as it was read: TGTGCCAGCAGTATCACAACAAACACCGGG. It encodes CASSITTNTG. The full-length CDR3 reads as CASSITTNTGQLYF. The chain is built from TRBV19 and TRBJ2-2; D remains ambiguous. Read sequence stops 4 residues before the CDR3 end, and the germline J gene provides the missing end. The V end was cut by 2 bases, the J end by 0 bases, with 5 bases between. This CDR3 is 14 amino acids long. The germline V gene encodes CDR1 FNHDT and CDR2 SITEND (reference sequence).

Details on this clone: Gene names and germline refer to mouse. The CDR3 goes on 4 residues after the read ends, and that part is filled in from the germline J gene. The chain recombines TRBV31 with TRBJ1-1; D not resolved. In germline, CDR1 is GKSSPN, CDR2 SITVG. The CDR3 length is 9 residues. Partial CDR3 DNA: TGTGCCTGGACATCA. As protein: CAWTS. The full CDR3 is CAWTSEVFF.

Concerning this clone itself: Genes and germline come from the mouse. The read comes to an end 4 residues before the CDR3 does, leaving the germline J gene to fill in the end. This sequence joins TRBV5 and TRBJ2-1; 10 positions agree with TRBD2. Germline assignment: CDR1 LGHNA and CDR2 YNLKQL (reference sequence). The CDR3 loop spans 15 amino acids. This chain's CDR3 is CASSQAGGAFAEQFF. The sequenced part of the CDR3 DNA is TGTGCCAGCAGCCAAGCTGGGGGGGCGTTCGCT.

Of note for this clone: Mouse names are used for the genes. The read falls 4 residues short of the CDR3 end, and the missing part is taken from the germline J gene. The chain employs TRBV4 and TRBJ2-7, with TRBD1 identical over 7 bases. This CDR3 region has 14 residues. CDR1 is LGHDT, CDR2 YNNKQL, per germline (reference sequence). The V and J ends lost 3 bases and 0 bases, in that order; junction bases with no gene match: 2. The CDR3 sequence: CASSYGTVSYEQYF. The CDR3 DNA, read in part, is TGTGCCAGCAGCTACGGGACAGTCTCCTAT.

Points on this clone: Gene names follow the mouse nomenclature. The sequence runs out 4 residues before the end of the CDR3; the remainder is reconstructed from the germline J gene. The same CDR3 can be traced to other DNA sequences in this sample. The chain carries TRBV19 and TRBJ1-1, with D unresolved. The germline V gene has CDR1 FNHDT and CDR2 SITEND (reference sequence). The CDR3 sequence is 12 residues long. Trimming pared 3 bases from V and 2 bases from J, leaving 5 bases between. CDR3 residues: CASSTANTEVFF. Incomplete CDR3 DNA: TGTGCCAGCAGTACAGCCAACACA.

This clone has a handful of counts. Genes and germline are mouse. The read finishes 4 residues shy of the CDR3 end, and the germline J gene is used to complete it. Different DNA sequences within this sample yield the same CDR3. The genes are TRBV19 and TRBJ2-1; TRBD1 matches at 7 bases. Germline lookup yields CDR1 FNHDT and CDR2 SITEND (reference sequence). V lost 6 bases to trimming and J lost 3 bases; unmatched junction nucleotides: 3. The CDR3 covers 13 residues. The CDR3 sequence: CASNRDSYAEQFF. CDR3 DNA, as far as it was read: TGTGCCAGCAATAGGGACAGCTATGCT.

Details on this clone: The listed genes are named as in mouse. The DNA ends 4 residues before the CDR3 does, and the rest of the CDR3 is filled in from the germline J gene. The sample holds other DNA sequences that translate to the same CDR3. The chain carries TRBV13-1 and TRBJ2-1; 8 nucleotides match TRBD2. CDR3 size: 14 residues. CDR1 NSHNY and CDR2 SYGAGN come from the germline V gene. Trimming removed 7 bases from V and 1 base from J; junction bases left unmatched: 4. The CDR3 DNA, read in part, is TGTGCCAGCTCCCCTGGGGGGAACTATGCT. Protein product: CASSPGGNYA. The CDR3, in full, reads CASSPGGNYAEQFF.

This clone showed up just a few times. Gene names are the mouse ones. The read terminates 3 residues ahead of where the CDR3 ends, so the germline J gene completes it. Other DNA sequences from this sample encode an identical CDR3 as well. J is TRBJ1-6 and V is TRBV1, with 7 bases lining up with TRBD1. TRBJ1-6 counts as an open reading frame of uncertain function. Germline V CDR1 and CDR2: NSQYPW, LRSPGD (reference sequence). Trimming removed 0 bases from V and 7 bases from J; junction bases left unmatched: 3. This CDR3 region has 15 residues. CDR3 bases read: TGCACCTGCAGTGCAGATCGACAGGGAAATTCGCCC. Its translation: CTCSADRQGNSP. The CDR3, in full, reads CTCSADRQGNSPLYF.

This clone was seen more than once but under ten times. Gene names are mouse gene names. The read is 4 residues too short to cover the CDR3 end, so that end is filled in from the germline J gene. The chain carries TRBV19 and TRBJ1-1, with TRBD1 identical over 11 bases. Germline values: CDR1 FNHDT, CDR2 SITEND (reference sequence). The CDR3 loop spans 16 amino acids. The J segment lost 0 bases and the V segment lost 4 bases, leaving 5 bases of the junction unmatched. The CDR3 DNA, read in part, is TGTGCCAGCAGTCCCCGGGACAGGGGGGCAAACACA. Its protein product is CASSPRDRGANT. The CDR3 reads in full as CASSPRDRGANTEVFF.

This clone was recorded at least ten times. The gene names given are mouse names. Read coverage stops 3 residues before the CDR3 terminus; the germline J gene supplies the remainder. The V call is TRBV3, the J call TRBJ1-6; 9 bases agree with TRBD1. TRBJ1-6 is an open reading frame whose function is uncertain. Trimming took 4 bases from V and 3 from J; bases not matched to a gene: 7. The germline V gene encodes CDR1 SNHLY and CDR2 FYNGKV (reference sequence). The CDR3 consists of 17 residues. The CDR3 bases that were read are TGTGCCAGCAGCTCTTCCCGGACAGGGGACTATAATTCGCCC. Protein sequence: CASSSSRTGDYNSP. The entire CDR3 is CASSSSRTGDYNSPLYF.

Turning to this clone: Gene names are the mouse ones. The read finishes 4 residues shy of the CDR3 end, and the germline J gene is used to complete it. The same CDR3 can be traced to other DNA sequences in this sample. V gene TRBV31 combines with J gene TRBJ1-2; D perhaps matches TRBD1 (5 bases). The CDR3 contains 14 residues. Germline V gives CDR1 GKSSPN, CDR2 SITVG. V was trimmed by 0 bases and J by 0 bases, leaving 8 bases between them. The CDR3 region is CAWSLRGANSDYTF. The sequenced part of the CDR3 DNA is TGTGCCTGGAGTCTCCGGGGGGCAAACTCC.

This clone was counted a few times. The genes and germline here are from mouse. The sequenced fragment ends 3 residues before the CDR3 boundary, so the rest is inferred from the germline J gene. The V and J genes are TRBV1 and TRBJ1-6, with a possible D match to TRBD1 (6 bases). TRBJ1-6 is classed as an ORF, of uncertain function. Germline V gives CDR1 NSQYPW, CDR2 LRSPGD (reference sequence). The CDR3 has 13 residues. V was cut by 6 bases and J by 10 bases, with 13 bases left in between. The CDR3 bases that were read are TGCACCTGCAGCCGGGACACTAGGTCGCCC. Protein sequence: CTCSRDTRSP. The whole CDR3 region reads CTCSRDTRSPLYF.

This clone was seen a few times. Genes here carry mouse names. Read coverage stops 4 residues before the CDR3 terminus; the germline J gene supplies the remainder. The chain uses TRBV5 and TRBJ2-1, with 10 bases fitting TRBD2. Trimming cost V 0 bases and J 3 bases; bases outside gene matches: 5. Germline V gene sequence: CDR1 LGHNA, CDR2 YNLKQL (reference sequence). This CDR3 spans 17 amino acids. CDR3 region: CASSQDFGTGVYAEQFF. The sequenced CDR3 bases are TGTGCCAGCAGCCAAGATTTTGGGACTGGGGTCTATGCT.

This clone was detected a few times. Gene names follow the mouse nomenclature. Read coverage stops 4 residues before the CDR3 terminus; the germline J gene supplies the remainder. This chain connects TRBV1 to TRBJ2-5; 11 positions agree with TRBD1. This CDR3 is built from 14 residues. CDR1 is NSQYPW, CDR2 LRSPGD, per germline (reference sequence). Partial CDR3 DNA: TGCACCTGCAGTGTGGGACAGGGGGGAGAC. This sequence encodes CTCSVGQGGD. The entire CDR3 protein is CTCSVGQGGDTQYF.